This is a list of T cell receptor beta chains from one sample in a study of radiotherapy plus CTLA-4 blockade in lung cancer. The repertoire was sequenced with immunoSEQ multiplex PCR; TCRdb's copy has only in-frame clones and lacks some. Among roughly 42,000 clones listed, 60% to 80% were seen once. The sequenced sample was peripheral blood, obtained from a patient treated with radiotherapy plus ipilimumab. The source is a human donor with non-small cell lung cancer that progressed on radiotherapy plus ipilimumab. Each CDR3 is given with its conserved first and last residue. Fields, in order: J gene, V gene, clone size, CDR3 protein. Clone size, where shown, is once, few, many, or a class for clones that have expanded.

TRBJ1-2,TRBV7-9,-,CASSLIFSDRENYGYTF
TRBJ2-3,TRBV7-2,-,CASSLLGAGGMVADTQYF
TRBJ2-7,TRBV21-1,-,CANGTGTYEQYF
TRBJ1-1,TRBV19,few,CASSSQGGNTEAFF
TRBJ2-7,TRBV6-5,few,CASSYSRGSGYEQYF
TRBJ1-2,TRBV4-1,-,CASSQGTGGAGYTF
TRBJ2-7,TRBV2,-,CASSARQGDSYEQYF
TRBJ1-5,TRBV15,-,CATSRITDSNQPQHF
TRBJ1-2,TRBV4-1,-,CASSQVAGYGYTF
-,TRBV2,once,CASSARQGDSYEQYF
TRBJ1-2,TRBV7-3,once,CASSSEQGAIIYGYTF
TRBJ1-2,TRBV4-3,-,CASSQDATGAGYTF
TRBJ2-2,TRBV5-1,-,CASSRSFGAGDPNTGELFF
TRBJ2-2,TRBV9,-,CASSATGVEGTGELFF
TRBJ2-3,TRBV7-2,-,CASSLGLAGATQYF
TRBJ2-1,TRBV6-6,-,CASSWGREDEQFF
TRBJ2-2,TRBV6-1,-,CASGGETGELFF
TRBJ2-5,TRBV19,-,CASSVRQGQQTQYF
TRBJ2-5,TRBV2,once,CASKEYQETQYF
TRBJ2-3,TRBV9,once,CASSGLDLAAQYF
TRBJ1-4,TRBV6-6,-,CASSYRQGKNEKLFF
TRBJ2-7,TRBV6-1,-,CATTLTVSYEQYF
TRBJ2-7,TRBV7-9,-,CASSLGKQGAADAEQYF
TRBJ1-5,TRBV19,-,CASTPNREHNQPQHF
TRBJ2-3,TRBV5-3,-,CARQATKWRGRTDTQYF
TRBJ2-5,TRBV4-1,-,CASSQDRVAGGPETQYF
TRBJ2-7,TRBV19,-,CASSSQQGYEQYF
TRBJ2-7,TRBV10-3,once,CAVQAGGMGYEQYF
TRBJ1-6,TRBV4-3,-,CASSQDWQGYSPLHF
TRBJ2-1,TRBV9,-,CASSVEGQDNEQFF
TRBJ2-7,TRBV5-5,-,CASSDTNRDYEQYF
TRBJ2-2,TRBV27,once,CASSLGQGAGELFF
TRBJ2-2,TRBV19,-,CASRWQGKITGELFF
TRBJ1-6,TRBV7-3,-,CASSLDGGLDSPLHF
TRBJ1-3,TRBV2,-,CASSALFGSGNTIYF
TRBJ2-3,TRBV29-1,-,CSARRDRGTDTQYF
TRBJ1-5,TRBV6-5,few,CASSSGYQGNQPQHF
TRBJ1-1,TRBV15,-,CATSRGGTQGWNTEAFF
TRBJ2-7,TRBV27,-,CASSRTGTYEQYF
TRBJ1-3,TRBV18,-,CASSPPGHLSSGNTIYF
TRBJ2-1,TRBV2,-,CASTLRVDNEQFF
TRBJ1-2,TRBV2,once,CASSQGQGNYGYTF
TRBJ1-2,TRBV15,-,CATSRDNRGEYGYTF
TRBJ1-2,TRBV19,-,CASSIDINSQINYGYTF
TRBJ1-2,TRBV6-4,-,CASSVSGGYGYTF
TRBJ2-3,TRBV5-4,-,CASSSLAPTDTQYF
TRBJ1-1,TRBV18,-,CASSLHGNTEAFF
TRBJ2-7,TRBV7-6,-,CASSPGTGGKIYEQYF